Described below is a single T cell receptor beta chain sequence and its context. Its specific antigen is unknown. One base away there is no much larger clone; base qualities are not given. All donors were healthy Caucasians. Using Miltenyi CD45RO+ enrichment and human naive T-cell isolation kits, memory (CD45RO+) and naive T cells were isolated from PBMC. This record comes from a study of identical twins (dated by TCRdb to the mid-2010s). Some background on the complete study: To test whether fetal clonotypes persist, this study deep-sequenced TCR alpha and beta repertoires from monozygotic twins, from unrelated adults of various ages, and from cord blood. To rule out contamination, replicate twin experiments were performed at different times with different library preparation protocols.

Measured from the cysteine to the phenylalanine, the CDR3 is 15 residues long. The sequence is cut down to CDR3 DNA, 45 bases in frame from base 1. The library was prepared using 5' RACE. Instrument on record: Illumina HiSeq 2000. Template switching introduced a universal primer binding site; the final cDNA contained a unique molecular identifier, enabling accurate counting of TCR cDNA molecules. Specific primers in the conserved constant-segment region were used to synthesize first-strand cDNA for the TCR alpha and beta chains. To control for contamination, each cDNA library was double barcoded with a SMART-Mk sample barcode plus Illumina barcodes. Two successive PCR steps introduced TruSeq adapter sequences along with Illumina sample barcodes. TCR alpha and beta cDNA libraries were sequenced on the Illumina HiSeq platform with custom primers. The published analysis was carried out like this. Raw reads were processed with MiGEC to extract unique molecular identifiers, and MiXCR was used to determine CDR3 positions. For each individual, recombination models were inferred using an EM algorithm with the repgenHMM and IGoR tools. The analysis of shared clonotypes was done with the tcR package in R, with sharing normalized by the product of cloneset sizes. To study raw recombination free of thymic and clonal selection effects, out-of-frame nonproductive sequences were analyzed. Using fastp trimming at Q25 and MiXCR clonotype assembly, TCRdb reanalyzed the public sequencing data and kept in-frame beta chains. A single entry per CDR3 protein holds the most common genes and DNA from its merged rows. For this entry, the V and J calls and clone size follow TCRdb and not the study's own pipeline. Within this sample are fewer than 250,000 distinct CDR3 sequences, with over 8% of them counted one time only. The ten top clones hold just over 5% of the sample.

General conclusions and limits of the study: Out-of-frame TCR alpha sharing in monozygotic twins was systematically underestimated by recombination models, whereas sharing between unrelated individuals was in agreement with the recombination models. Fewer insertions were carried by abundant cord blood beta clonotypes, a similar but weaker trend appeared in young adult naive repertoires, and no such trend appeared in memory repertoires. The excess sharing between twins in beta out-of-frame sequences was weaker because fewer shared sequences reduced the signal-to-noise ratio. Zero-insertion analyses could be partly confounded by invariant T cells such as MAIT and iNKT, although diverse VJ usage argued against such confounding for most clonotypes. Conclusions relied on cross-sectional statistical analysis, since the same donors could not be followed over many years. Compared with coincidental sharing between unrelated individuals, an excess of low generation-probability sequences was observed among out-of-frame TCR alpha sequences shared between twins.

The sequencing sample was made of memory (CD45RO+) T cells sorted from blood. The cell subset or site label corresponds to: CD45RO+ enriched T cells. The chain is assembled from TRBV21-1 and TRBJ1-2; TRBD1, the table's D call, lacks a check against the DNA. TRBV21-1 is shown as a pseudogene. The receptor comes from a woman under 30 in good health. The DNA sequence reads TGTGCCAGCAGCAAAGCGCTACGGGACAGGGTACCCTACACCTTC. Translation gives CASSKALRDRVPYTF.